Reported below is one T cell receptor (beta chain). Its antigen remains unknown. Profiled with immunoSEQ multiplex PCR; TCRdb holds only in-frame clones, not every one. This table has tens of thousands of clones, approximately 93% appearing once. These data originate in a study of siplizumab effects on memory and regulatory T cells. J lost 7 bases, V lost 4 bases, and 8 bases had no gene match. In germline, CDR1 is MNHEY, CDR2 SVGAGI. This CDR3 is 14 amino acids long. General study results and limits: Mean Treg-derived proportions of mappable alloreactive CD4+ clones were less than 75% for siplizumab and approximately 25% for controls. Roughly 75-97% of dividing CD4+ or CD8+ clones were without an attributable naive or memory phenotype. Some alloreactive sequences were traceable to unstimulated CD4+ memory cells, and siplizumab significantly reduced them.

V usage is TRBV6-5 and J usage is TRBJ1-2; 8 bases match TRBD1. The sequence was obtained from a human donor in good health. The material sequenced was CD8+ T cells sorted from blood. CDR3 DNA: TGTGCCAGCAGTTTTGGACAGGGAAGTGGTGGCTACACCTTC. Its translation: CASSFGQGSGGYTF.